The next 26 T cell receptor beta chains were all read from a single sample in a study of control samples from healthy donors and cancer patients. Libraries were prepared by immunoSEQ multiplex PCR; TCRdb keeps only in-frame clonotypes and omits some of them. The sample yields under 75,000 clones, less than 95% seen once. Sequenced: PBMCs. The origin of the receptors is a woman between 45 and 65 years old with colorectal cancer.

V is TRBV18 and J is TRBJ1-4; 9 positions match TRBD1. The CDR3 extends over 14 amino acids. Germline V gives CDR1 KGHSH, CDR2 LQKENI. J gave up 11 bases and V 6 bases, and 10 bases lay outside the gene matches. CDR3 bases: TGTGCCAGCTCTCAGAAACAGGGGGCGTCGAAACTGTTTTTT. Its translation: CASSQKQGASKLFF.

This rearrangement joins TRBV24-1 to TRBJ2-5, with D maybe TRBD1 (6 bases). Germline assignment: CDR1 KGHDR and CDR2 SFDVKD. Trimming left V 3 bases short and J 3 bases short, with 7 bases between. The CDR3 covers 13 residues. The CDR3, as DNA: TGTGCCACCAGTGATGGACAGAAAGAGACCCAGTACTTC. Translated: CATSDGQKETQYF.

This rearrangement joins TRBV27 to TRBJ2-7; TRBD1 matches 11 bases. CDR1 and CDR2 from the germline V gene are MNHEY and SMNVEV (reference sequence). There are 14 residues in the CDR3. V dropped 4 bases and J dropped 7; count of bases not matched to a gene: 6. Here the CDR3 reads CASSYRTGGQEQYF. CDR3 bases: TGTGCCAGCAGTTACCGGACAGGGGGCCAGGAGCAGTACTTC.

For the CDR3, the DNA is TGTGCCAGCAGTTTAAACAGGGCGTCACCCCTCCACTTT. Translating gives CASSLNRASPLHF. This chain links TRBV12-3 or TRBV12-4 with TRBJ1-6, with D maybe TRBD1 (6 bases). With 2 bases removed from V and 10 bases from J, the gap between germline ends came to 9 bases. CDR3 size: 13 residues.

The chain carries TRBV7-9 and TRBJ1-6, with D possibly matching TRBD1 (6 bases). V was clipped by 1 base and J by 9 bases, with 10 bases between them. Per the germline V gene, CDR1 is SEHNR and CDR2 is FQNEAQ (reference sequence). This CDR3 has 14 amino acids. CDR3 DNA: TGTGCCAGCAGCTTAGACGGACAGTCTTCACCCCTCCACTTT. Amino acid sequence: CASSLDGQSSPLHF.

This rearrangement joins TRBV30 to TRBJ1-3, with 7 bases lining up with TRBD1. The germline V gene encodes CDR1 GTSNPN and CDR2 SVGIG (reference sequence). The CDR3 extends over 15 amino acids. The junction had 7 bases not matched to a gene; V was cut back by 3 bases and J by 2 bases. CDR3 coding DNA: TGTGCCTGGAGGCGGGACAGATTCACTGGAAACACCATATATTTT. Its protein is CAWRRDRFTGNTIYF.

The J gene is TRBJ2-5, the V gene TRBV12-5; 10 nucleotides line up with TRBD2. The CDR3 loop spans 16 amino acids. Germline CDR1 LGHNT, CDR2 FRNRAP. The trim removed 0 bases at V and 4 bases at J, leaving 5 bases unmatched. CDR3 region: CASGLVLAGTLETQYF. DNA for the CDR3: TGTGCTAGTGGTTTGGTACTAGCGGGGACGCTAGAGACCCAGTACTTC.

The genes are TRBV12-3 or TRBV12-4 and TRBJ2-7; D is possibly TRBD1 (6 bases). The CDR3 loop spans 13 amino acids. V lost 2 bases to trimming and J lost 6 bases, with 11 bases between them. The chain's CDR3 is CASSLRGGSEQYF. The CDR3, as DNA: TGTGCCAGCAGTTTAAGAGGGGGTAGCGAGCAGTACTTC.

The chain links TRBV3-1 (or the pseudogene TRBV3-2) to TRBJ1-6; tentative D call: TRBD1 (6 bases). The CDR3 sequence is 14 residues long. V gave up 1 base and J gave up 10 bases, with 11 bases separating them. Germline V gene sequence: CDR1 LGHDT, CDR2 YNNKEL (reference sequence). CDR3 DNA sequence: TGTGCCAGCAGCCAAGGAGGAGGGGGATCACCCCTCCACTTT. This codes for CASSQGGGGSPLHF.

V is TRBV5-1 and J is TRBJ2-1; no clear D gene. Trimming shortened V by 2 bases and J by 0 bases, and 12 bases separated the two germline ends. The CDR3 runs to 16 residues. CDR1 is SGHRS, CDR2 YFSETQ, per germline. CDR3 region: CASSLLPADSYNEQFF. CDR3 DNA: TGCGCCAGCAGCTTACTCCCGGCGGACTCCTACAATGAGCAGTTCTTC.

The chain couples TRBV19 to TRBJ2-3; D unclear. CDR1 is LNHDA and CDR2 is SQIVND in the germline V gene (reference sequence). V was trimmed by 3 bases and J by 3 bases, leaving 10 bases between them. The CDR3 runs to 14 residues. The CDR3 region has the DNA TGTGCCAGTAGTATTACGCAGTGGACAGATACGCAGTATTTT. Protein product: CASSITQWTDTQYF.

The chain uses TRBV12-3 or TRBV12-4 and TRBJ2-3; D gene uncertain. The CDR3 contains 13 residues. V gave up 4 bases and J gave up 1 base, with 6 bases separating them. CDR3 sequence reads: CASSWAGTDTQYF. The CDR3 coding sequence is TGTGCCAGCAGTTGGGCAGGCACAGATACGCAGTATTTT.

The rearrangement joins TRBV19 to TRBJ2-5; 8 bases line up with TRBD2. Germline CDR1 reads LNHDA; CDR2 reads SQIVND (reference sequence). The CDR3 contains 15 residues. With 6 bases clipped from V and 4 bases from J, the junction kept 10 bases outside the gene matches. CDR3 in amino acids: CASSLDGRARETQYF. The DNA of the CDR3 is TGTGCCAGTAGCTTGGACGGGAGGGCCAGAGAGACCCAGTACTTC.

The V and J genes are TRBV4-1 and TRBJ2-3, with D unclear. The V end lost 0 bases, the J end lost 4 bases, and 11 bases lay between the germline ends. Germline V gene data show CDR1 as MGHRA and CDR2 as YSYEKL. The CDR3 consists of 15 residues. DNA of the CDR3: TGCGCCAGCAGCCAAGATTTTAGGAGCGCAGATACGCAGTATTTT. Amino acid sequence: CASSQDFRSADTQYF.

CDR3 in amino acids: CASSYELARNEQFF. CDR3 bases: TGTGCCAGCAGTTATGAGCTAGCCAGAAATGAGCAGTTCTTC. This chain connects TRBV6-6 to TRBJ2-1; perhaps TRBD2 as D (5 bases). The length of the CDR3 is 14 residues. CDR1 MNHNY and CDR2 SVGAGI come from the germline V gene (reference sequence). Trimming took 3 bases from V and 7 from J, leaving 13 bases between them.

This rearrangement joins TRBV10-2 to TRBJ2-3, with D possibly being TRBD1 or TRBD2 (5 bases each). CDR1 is WSHSY and CDR2 is SAAADI in the germline V gene. With 11 bases removed from V and 1 base from J, the gap between germline ends came to 13 bases. The CDR3 loop spans 13 amino acids. CDR3 protein: CAARDGRTDTQYF. In nucleotides, the CDR3 is TGCGCCGCCCGGGACGGCCGCACAGATACGCAGTATTTT.

The V call is TRBV27, the J call TRBJ2-7; TRBD1 agrees at 9 bases. CDR3 length: 12 amino acids. Losses at the gene ends were 7 bases for V and 7 bases for J; bases not matched to a gene: 5. The germline gives CDR1 MNHEY, CDR2 SMNVEV (reference sequence). The CDR3 is CASKTGGGEQYF. For the CDR3, the DNA is TGTGCCAGCAAAACAGGGGGCGGGGAGCAGTACTTC.

The chain is built from TRBV19 and TRBJ1-3, with a possible D match to TRBD1 (5 bases). With 6 bases removed from V and 7 bases from J, the gap between germline ends came to 16 bases. The CDR3 length is 14 residues. The germline gives CDR1 LNHDA, CDR2 SQIVND (reference sequence). CDR3 sequence (DNA): TGTGCCAGTAGCTCGACAGCTTGGGAGAACACCATATATTTT. It translates to CASSSTAWENTIYF.

On this clone itself: The junction does not match germline at one end; this may be a read error. The chain carries TRBV5-8 and TRBJ2-6; possible D gene TRBD1, 6 bases. Germline CDR1 reads SGHTS; CDR2 reads YDEGEE. The CDR3 has 16 residues. CDR3: CASSLGGGSGANVLTF. DNA of the CDR3: TGTGCCAGCAGCTTGGGTGGGGGCTCTGGAGCCAACGTCCTGACTTTC.

The J gene is TRBJ2-2, the V gene TRBV2, with 12 bases fitting TRBD2. CDR1 is SNHLY, CDR2 FYNNEI, per germline. The CDR3 loop spans 17 amino acids. V lost 2 bases to trimming and J lost 1 base; unmatched junction nucleotides: 2. CDR3 amino acids: CASSERGLAGNTGELFF. Written as DNA, the CDR3 is TGTGCCAGCAGTGAACGGGGACTAGCGGGGAACACCGGGGAGCTGTTTTTT.

V gene TRBV4-1 combines with J gene TRBJ2-7, with a tentative D call TRBD1 (6 bases). The V gene lost 4 bases and the J gene lost 5 bases, with 12 bases spanning the gap. The CDR3 loop spans 13 amino acids. Germline CDR1 is MGHRA and CDR2 is YSYEKL. The CDR3 protein is CASSPIQGDEQYF. The CDR3 coding sequence is TGCGCCAGCAGCCCGATACAGGGAGACGAGCAGTACTTC.

This chain connects TRBV2 to TRBJ1-5; D may be TRBD1 (5 bases). Trimming stripped 5 bases from V and 2 bases from J, with 10 bases between. The CDR3 runs to 14 residues. The germline CDR1 and CDR2 sequences are SNHLY and FYNNEI. The CDR3 loop is CASSPDTGNQPQHF. The CDR3 DNA reads as TGTGCCAGCAGTCCGGACACAGGCAATCAGCCCCAGCATTTT.

J is TRBJ2-7 and V is TRBV5-4; the match to TRBD1 covers 8 bases. The CDR3 consists of 16 residues. Per germline, CDR1 SGHNT and CDR2 YYREEE (reference sequence). V was pared by 5 bases and J by 2 bases, with 12 bases of the junction left unmatched. The CDR3 bases are TGTGCCAGCAGTAAATCTGGACAGGGACTTGCCTACGAGCAGTACTTC. This gives the protein CASSKSGQGLAYEQYF.

This sequence joins TRBV29-1 and TRBJ1-2; 8 bases match TRBD1. Per the germline V gene, CDR1 is SQVTM and CDR2 is ANQGSEA. J lost 8 bases, V lost 7 bases, and 9 bases had no gene match. CDR3 length: 12 amino acids. This chain's CDR3 is CSASDRGGGYTF. The CDR3 nucleotides are TGCAGCGCTTCTGACAGGGGAGGAGGCTACACCTTC.

This clone was seen a handful of times. V gene TRBV13 combines with J gene TRBJ2-2; D possibly uses TRBD1 or TRBD2 (5 bases each). This CDR3 comprises 16 residues. The germline V gene has CDR1 PRHDT and CDR2 FYEKMQ (reference sequence). The V and J ends lost 3 bases and 1 base respectively, with 12 bases between them. In DNA form, the CDR3 reads TGTGCCAGCAGCTTTTTTAGGGGAGAGAACACCGGGGAGCTGTTTTTT. This codes for CASSFFRGENTGELFF.

The CDR3 is CASSPAPQAYTGELFF. DNA of the CDR3: TGTGCCAGCAGCCCGGCTCCTCAGGCGTACACCGGGGAGCTGTTTTTT. The rearrangement uses TRBV9 and TRBJ2-2; D gene ambiguous. V was shortened by 4 bases and J by 3 bases, with 16 bases between the two germline ends. Germline V lookup: CDR1 SGDLS, CDR2 YYNGEE. The CDR3 spans 16 residues.